This T cell receptor (beta chain) is from a study of technical replicates of blood from a handful of donors. This CDR3 has 15 amino acids. Germline CDR1 is SGDLS and CDR2 is YYNGEE. V lost 2 bases, J lost 5 bases, and 14 bases lay in between. Data came from immunoSEQ multiplex PCR; TCRdb stores just in-frame clones and leaves some out. The sample records approximately 58,000 clones, about 86% being singletons. Sequenced sample: PBMCs. This chain connects TRBV9 to TRBJ1-5; maybe TRBD1 (5 bases). This clonotype was obtained from a human donor in good health. Some clones in this sample may be carry-over from other donors' samples. The CDR3 DNA reads as TGTGCCAGCAGCGTTACATCAGGGAATGATCAGCCCCAGCATTTT. Translating it yields CASSVTSGNDQPQHF. Drawing the rest from reference TRBV9 and TRBJ1-5, the complete variable domain is DSGVTQTPKHLITATGQRVTLRCSPRSGDLSVYWYQQSLDQGLQFLIQYYNGEERAKGNILERFSAQQFPDLHSELNLSSLELGDSALYFCASSVTSGNDQPQHFGDGTRLSIL.